One and the same sample provided the 18 T cell receptor beta chains below, sequenced in a study of blood T cell repertoires in COVID-19. Method: immunoSEQ multiplex PCR; TCRdb's copy keeps in-frame clones and lacks some. The sample carries 150,000 to 200,000 clones, around three quarters recorded once. Sequenced: peripheral blood. The receptors stem from a man between 60 and 70 years old with active or convalescent COVID-19.

This clone showed up just a few times. The J gene is TRBJ2-7, the V gene TRBV5-1; the D gene is possibly TRBD2 (5 bases). V lost 0 bases and J 3 bases, leaving 10 bases between the germline ends. The germline CDR1 and CDR2 sequences are SGHRS and YFSETQ. The CDR3 is made up of 14 amino acids. The DNA of the CDR3 is TGCGCCAGCAGCTTGGCGAGGAGGAGCTACGAGCAGTACTTC. Its protein is CASSLARRSYEQYF.

This clone was found once. The chain is built from TRBV28 and TRBJ2-5; possible D gene TRBD2, 5 bases. V gave up 5 bases and J gave up 5 bases, with 18 bases separating them. Germline-derived CDR1 and CDR2 are MDHEN and SYDVKM. This CDR3 is built from 15 residues. The CDR3 coding sequence is TGTGCCAGCAGTCCCCCCTTCCGGGGAGAGGAGACCCAGTACTTC. This encodes CASSPPFRGEETQYF. The full variable domain, completed using reference TRBV28 and TRBJ2-5, is DVKVTQSSRYLVKRTGEKVFLECVQDMDHENMFWYRQDPGLGLRLIYFSYDVKMKEKGDIPEGYSVSREKKERFSLILESASTNQTSMYLCASSPPFRGEETQYFGPGTRLLVL.

The rearrangement uses TRBV18 and TRBJ1-5; tentatively, D is TRBD1 (6 bases). Germline assignment: CDR1 KGHSH and CDR2 LQKENI. The CDR3 covers 15 residues. V was trimmed by 1 base and J by 2 bases, leaving 9 bases between them. CDR3 protein: CASSPRGQRNQPQHF. The CDR3, as DNA: TGTGCCAGCTCACCACGGGGACAACGCAATCAGCCCCAGCATTTT.

CDR3 region: CASTPDRGYEQYF. For the CDR3, the DNA is TGTGCCAGCACCCCTGACAGGGGCTACGAGCAGTACTTC. This chain links TRBV7-2 with TRBJ2-7; 8 bases match TRBD1. CDR3 length equals 13 residues. Trimming removed 7 bases from V and 3 bases from J; junction bases left unmatched: 5. Germline V gene lookup returns CDR1 SGHTA and CDR2 FQGNSA.

This chain uses TRBV11-3 with TRBJ2-5; 12 bases are shared with TRBD2. The germline V gene encodes CDR1 SGHNT and CDR2 YENEEA. This CDR3 contains 16 residues. The V gene end was trimmed by 8 bases and the J gene end by 3 bases; junction bases not matched to a gene: 10. CDR3 DNA: TGTGCCAGCGGCACTAGCGGGAGGAAATGGGAAGAGACCCAGTACTTC. Amino acid sequence: CASGTSGRKWEETQYF.

The rearrangement joins TRBV7-9 to TRBJ2-3; weak D call: TRBD1 (5 bases). Germline V gene data show CDR1 as SEHNR and CDR2 as FQNEAQ (reference sequence). CDR3 length equals 13 residues. V lost 5 bases and J lost 7, with 13 bases in between. This CDR3 reads CASSLGHGNTQYF. DNA of the CDR3: TGTGCCAGCAGCCTCGGACACGGCAATACGCAGTATTTT.

Here the CDR3 reads CASRNPGSTDTQYF. CDR3 nucleotides: TGTGCCAGCAGAAATCCGGGTAGCACAGATACGCAGTATTTT. The chain couples TRBV7-2 to TRBJ2-3; D unresolved. CDR3 size: 14 residues. Trimming pared 6 bases from V and 0 bases from J, leaving 10 bases between. Germline assignment: CDR1 SGHTA and CDR2 FQGNSA.

This clone appeared a single time. Other nucleotide sequences from this sample produce the same CDR3. CDR3 DNA: TGTGCCAGCAGCGTAGGACAGCTTTCCTACGAGCAGTACTTC. It encodes CASSVGQLSYEQYF. The chain links TRBV9 to TRBJ2-7; perhaps TRBD1 as D (5 bases). In germline, CDR1 is SGDLS, CDR2 YYNGEE. CDR3 size: 14 residues. Trimming pared 0 bases from V and 1 base from J, leaving 8 bases between.

The chain combines TRBV5-1 with TRBJ2-5; D is perhaps TRBD2 (6 bases). Trimming removed 1 base from V and 5 bases from J, with 21 bases in between. Germline V gives CDR1 SGHRS, CDR2 YFSETQ. CDR3 length equals 17 residues. The CDR3, as DNA: TGCGCCAGCAGCTTGATGCGGGAAGGGAGTCTTGGGGAGACCCAGTACTTC. The encoded protein is CASSLMREGSLGETQYF. The full variable domain, with the rest looked up from reference TRBV5-1 and TRBJ2-5, is KAGVTQTPRYLIKTRGQQVTLSCSPISGHRSVSWYQQTPGQGLQFLFEYFSETQRNKGNFPGRFSGRQFSNSRSEMNVSTLELGDSALYLCASSLMREGSLGETQYFGPGTRLLVL.

The table lists this clone with a count of one. The V gene is TRBV27, the J gene TRBJ2-2; 10 bases align to TRBD2. J lost 6 bases, V lost 5 bases, and 9 bases had no gene match. CDR1 is MNHEY, CDR2 SMNVEV, per germline (reference sequence). This CDR3 has 16 amino acids. CDR3 in DNA: TGTGCCAGCAGTAAGACGGGGCTAGCGGGAGCCGGGGAGCTGTTTTTT. Translation gives CASSKTGLAGAGELFF.

The chain employs TRBV19 and TRBJ2-2; TRBD2 agrees at 10 bases. J lost 4 bases, V lost 3 bases, and 8 bases had no gene match. Per germline, CDR1 LNHDA and CDR2 SQIVND (reference sequence). The CDR3 is 17 residues long. In DNA, the CDR3 is TGTGCCAGTAGTATGAGTCTAGCGGGAGCAGGCACCGGGGAGCTGTTTTTT. As protein: CASSMSLAGAGTGELFF.

The chain carries TRBV7-2 and TRBJ2-4; TRBD2 might be the D (5 bases). The ends were cut back, 0 bases at V and 0 bases at J, with 12 bases in the middle. Germline CDR1 and CDR2: SGHTA and FQGNSA. The CDR3 contains 17 residues. The CDR3 coding sequence is TGTGCCAGCAGCTTAGCGGAGGTGAGACTAGCCAAAAACATTCAGTACTTC. The encoded protein is CASSLAEVRLAKNIQYF.

The chain couples TRBV27 to TRBJ2-3; D possibly corresponds to TRBD1 (6 bases). There are 16 residues in the CDR3. Germline CDR1 is MNHEY and CDR2 is SMNVEV (reference sequence). V was pared by 6 bases and J by 1 base, with 17 bases between. CDR3 bases: TGTGCCAGCAGAGGGGTTGGGGGCGCGGGCACAGATACGCAGTATTTT. Amino acid sequence: CASRGVGGAGTDTQYF.

CDR3 residues: CASRRQGVETQYF. CDR3 in DNA: TGTGCCAGCAGACGACAGGGGGTTGAGACCCAGTACTTC. The chain has TRBV27 and TRBJ2-5; TRBD1 aligns across 9 bases. The CDR3 has 13 amino acids. Germline V CDR1 and CDR2: MNHEY, SMNVEV (reference sequence). V lost 6 bases to trimming and J lost 5 bases; unmatched junction nucleotides: 4.

The V gene is TRBV7-2, the J gene TRBJ2-7, with no clear D. The germline V and J ends were trimmed by 4 bases and 3 bases, with 10 bases remaining between them. Germline loops: CDR1 SGHTA, CDR2 FQGNSA. The length of the CDR3 is 13 residues. CDR3 amino acids: CASSSNGGYEQYF. DNA of the CDR3: TGTGCCAGCAGCTCCAATGGCGGCTACGAGCAGTACTTC.

This clone was counted between two and nine times. The J gene is TRBJ1-1, the V gene TRBV19; D is undetermined. CDR3 size: 14 residues. Looked up from germline, CDR1 is LNHDA and CDR2 is SQIVND (reference sequence). The V gene lost 5 bases and the J gene lost 0 bases, with 10 bases spanning the gap. CDR3: CASSSGLMNTEAFF. CDR3 nucleotide sequence: TGTGCCAGTAGTTCGGGATTGATGAACACTGAAGCTTTCTTT.

For this clone: At one end the junction does not follow the germline gene, possibly because of a read error. This chain links TRBV28 with TRBJ2-7, with D unclear. Looked up from germline, CDR1 is MDHEN and CDR2 is SYDVKM. The CDR3 spans 11 residues. CDR3 in amino acids: CASSNTLASHF. The CDR3 nucleotides are TGTGCCAGCAGCAATACCCTGGCTTCACACTTC.

The chain has TRBV6-5 and TRBJ2-7; 9 bases line up with TRBD2. The CDR3 covers 14 residues. The ends lost 4 bases at V and 4 bases at J; junction bases unmatched: 5. CDR1 is MNHEY, CDR2 SVGAGI, per germline. CDR3 protein: CASSSRRGGYEQYF. The CDR3 coding sequence is TGTGCCAGCAGTTCCCGGCGGGGGGGGTACGAGCAGTACTTC.